This TCR beta chain appears in the sequencing data of a study of response to subunit inactivated influenza vaccine (dated by TCRdb to the late 2010s). General notes on the study: The study used deep quantitative T cell receptor repertoire profiling to track responses to a trivalent subunit inactivated influenza vaccine.

As to this clonotype: Its antigen target is currently unknown. Base qualities are not provided; no much larger clone lies one nucleotide away.

V is reduced by 1 base and J by 2 bases, leaving a spacing of 9 bases between them. CDR1 LGHNA and CDR2 YNFKEQ are derived from the germline V gene. The CDR3, from cysteine to phenylalanine, totals 15 residues. The DNA shown is the 45-base CDR3, in frame from base 1. The library was built by means of RT-PCR. The sequencing machine was an Illumina HiSeq 2500. TCRdb reprocessing: public reads trimmed at Q25 with fastp, clones called with MiXCR, in-frame beta chains kept. Entries are consolidated by CDR3 protein sequence, retaining the most common genes and DNA. For this sample the table gives around 530,000 distinct CDR3 sequences, of which approximately 12% were detected only once. 9.5% to 13% of the sample is in the top ten clones. Overall results and qualifications from the work: The authors proposed that each seasonal influenza vaccination may bring in only a limited number of new T cells.

The sequence came from a man in his fifties or sixties who received an inactivated influenza vaccine. Donor details come from another sample of the same person, matched by shared clones. Sequences were derived from PBMCs from blood, sampled on the day of vaccination. The chain is encoded by TRBV4-2 joined to TRBJ2-1; the D match is possibly TRBD1 or TRBD2, with 5 bases aligned in each. The CDR3 region reads CASSQGKGPYNEQFF. At the DNA level, the sequence is TGTGCCAGCAGCCAAGGGAAGGGACCCTACAATGAGCAGTTCTTC.